Given below is one TCR beta chain in context. The data were obtained in a study of blood T cell repertoires in COVID-19. Study context: In each case, the material was cDNA or gDNA derived from T cells, B-cell-depleted T cells, or PBMCs.

Enrollees, roughly 18 to 90 years old, lived in about two dozen US areas. Participants' own reports of clinical history determined their cohort assignment. J was trimmed by 4 bases and V by 5 bases; bases with no gene match: 3. This CDR3 is built from 13 residues. Germline V gene sequence: CDR1 KGHDR, CDR2 SFDVKD. Original analysis: For nucleated cells, counts were estimated from reference gene primer amplification. Assay used: immunoSEQ multiplex PCR; TCRdb lists only in-frame clones, some missing. That table supplies the V and J calls and clone size; D and trimming were determined from the DNA. This sample yields 340,000 or so clones, of which approximately 83% are seen a single time; around 4.4% belongs to the top ten.

The clonotype comes from a woman aged 40-49 years with acute COVID-19. The source material was PBMCs or T cells enriched from blood (not recorded which). This chain joins TRBV24-1 and TRBJ1-1, with 7 positions matching TRBD1. The CDR3 region is CATSVQGGTEAFF. The CDR3 bases are TGTGCCACCAGTGTTCAGGGGGGCACTGAAGCTTTCTTT.